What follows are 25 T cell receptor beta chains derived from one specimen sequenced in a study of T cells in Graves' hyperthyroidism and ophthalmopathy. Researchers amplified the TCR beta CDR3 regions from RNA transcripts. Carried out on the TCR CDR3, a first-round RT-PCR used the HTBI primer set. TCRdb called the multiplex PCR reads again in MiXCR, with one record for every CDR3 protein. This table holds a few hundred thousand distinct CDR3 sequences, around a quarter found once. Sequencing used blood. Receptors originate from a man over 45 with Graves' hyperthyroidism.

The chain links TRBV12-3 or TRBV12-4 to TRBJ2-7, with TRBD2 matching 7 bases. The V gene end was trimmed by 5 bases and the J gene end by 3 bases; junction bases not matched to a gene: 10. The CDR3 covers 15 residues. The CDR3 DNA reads TGTGCCAGCAGTCCGAGGACGGGGGGATTCTACGAGCAGTACTTC. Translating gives CASSPRTGGFYEQYF.

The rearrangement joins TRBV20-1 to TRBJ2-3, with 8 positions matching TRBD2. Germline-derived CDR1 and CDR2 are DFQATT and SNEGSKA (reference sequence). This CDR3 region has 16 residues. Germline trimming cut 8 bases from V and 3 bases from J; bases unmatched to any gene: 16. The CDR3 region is CSSGLDSGSPTDTQYF. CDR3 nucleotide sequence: TGCAGTTCAGGACTTGACAGCGGGAGCCCAACAGATACGCAGTATTTT.

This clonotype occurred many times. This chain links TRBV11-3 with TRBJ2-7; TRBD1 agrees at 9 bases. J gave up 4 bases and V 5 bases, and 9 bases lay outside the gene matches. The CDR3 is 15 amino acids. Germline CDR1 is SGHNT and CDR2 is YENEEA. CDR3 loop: CASSTQGQGAYEQYF. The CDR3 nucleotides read TGTGCCAGCAGCACACAGGGACAGGGTGCGTACGAGCAGTACTTC.

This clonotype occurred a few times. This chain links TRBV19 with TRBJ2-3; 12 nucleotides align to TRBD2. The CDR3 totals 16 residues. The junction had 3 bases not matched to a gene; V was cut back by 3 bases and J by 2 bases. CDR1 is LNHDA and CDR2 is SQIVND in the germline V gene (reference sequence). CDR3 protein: CASSIRLAGDTDTQYF. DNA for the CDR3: TGTGCCAGTAGTATTCGACTAGCGGGGGACACAGATACGCAGTATTTT.

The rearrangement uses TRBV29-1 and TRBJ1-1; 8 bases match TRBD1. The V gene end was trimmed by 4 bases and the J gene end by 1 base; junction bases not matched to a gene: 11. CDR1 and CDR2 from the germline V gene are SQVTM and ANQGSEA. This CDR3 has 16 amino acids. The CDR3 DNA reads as TGCAGCGTTGGGCCGGGACAGGCCATCCCGAACACTGAAGCTTTCTTT. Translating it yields CSVGPGQAIPNTEAFF.

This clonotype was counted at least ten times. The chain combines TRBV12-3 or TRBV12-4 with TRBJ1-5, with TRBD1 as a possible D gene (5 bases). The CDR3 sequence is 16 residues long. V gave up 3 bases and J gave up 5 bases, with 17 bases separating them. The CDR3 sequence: CASSFRFGLGDQPQHF. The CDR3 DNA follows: TGTGCCAGCAGTTTTCGGTTTGGGTTGGGGGATCAGCCCCAGCATTTT.

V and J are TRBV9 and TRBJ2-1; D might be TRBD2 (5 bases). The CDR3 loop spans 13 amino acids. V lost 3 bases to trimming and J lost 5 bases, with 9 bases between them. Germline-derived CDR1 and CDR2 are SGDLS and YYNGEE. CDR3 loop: CASSEDFHNEQFF. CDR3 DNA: TGTGCCAGCAGCGAGGACTTCCACAATGAGCAGTTCTTC. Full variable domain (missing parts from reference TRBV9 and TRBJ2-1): DSGVTQTPKHLITATGQRVTLRCSPRSGDLSVYWYQQSLDQGLQFLIQYYNGEERAKGNILERFSAQQFPDLHSELNLSSLELGDSALYFCASSEDFHNEQFFGPGTRLTVL.

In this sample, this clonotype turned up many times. The CDR3 bases are TGTGCCAGCAGTGGAGGGAGTTATCGCACTGAAGCTTTCTTT. Its protein is CASSGGSYRTEAFF. This rearrangement joins TRBV12-3 or TRBV12-4 to TRBJ1-1; D is unresolved. The V end was cut by 5 bases, the J end by 4 bases, with 14 bases between. This CDR3 comprises 14 residues.

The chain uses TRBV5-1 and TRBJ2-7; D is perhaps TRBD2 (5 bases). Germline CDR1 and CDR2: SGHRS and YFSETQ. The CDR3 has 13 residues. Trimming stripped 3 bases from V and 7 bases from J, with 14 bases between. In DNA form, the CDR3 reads TGCGCCAGCAGCTATTCGGACTCTGGGGAGCAGTACTTC. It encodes CASSYSDSGEQYF.

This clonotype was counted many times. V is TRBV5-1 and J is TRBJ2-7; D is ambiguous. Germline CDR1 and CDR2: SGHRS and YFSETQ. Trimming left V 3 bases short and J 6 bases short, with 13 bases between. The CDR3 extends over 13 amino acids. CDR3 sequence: CASSSTTTAEQYF. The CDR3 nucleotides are TGCGCCAGCAGCTCAACCACTACAGCCGAGCAGTACTTC.

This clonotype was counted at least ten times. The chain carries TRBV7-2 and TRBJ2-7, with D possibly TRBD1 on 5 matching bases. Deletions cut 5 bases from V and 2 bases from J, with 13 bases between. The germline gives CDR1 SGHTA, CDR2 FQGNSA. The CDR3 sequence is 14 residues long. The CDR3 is CASSASLTAYEQYF. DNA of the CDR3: TGTGCCAGCAGCGCTTCCTTGACAGCCTACGAGCAGTACTTC.

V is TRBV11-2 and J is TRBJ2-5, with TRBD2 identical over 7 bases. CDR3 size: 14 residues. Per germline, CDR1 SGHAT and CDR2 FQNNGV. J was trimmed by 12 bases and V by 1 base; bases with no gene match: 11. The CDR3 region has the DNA TGTGCCAGCAGCTTAGGGTCCGGGGAGGGAAGAAAGTACTTC. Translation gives CASSLGSGEGRKYF.

The CDR3 nucleotides are TGTGCCAGCAGTAATTTGCTGAGACAAGAGACCCAGTACTTC. Translation gives CASSNLLRQETQYF. This chain uses TRBV12-3 or TRBV12-4 with TRBJ2-5; D unresolved. The CDR3 spans 14 residues. Trimming took 5 bases from V and 2 from J, leaving 12 bases between them.

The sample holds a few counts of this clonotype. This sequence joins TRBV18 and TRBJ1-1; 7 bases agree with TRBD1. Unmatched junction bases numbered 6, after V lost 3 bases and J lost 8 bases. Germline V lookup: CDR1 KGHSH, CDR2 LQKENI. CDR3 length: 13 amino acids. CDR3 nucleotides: TGTGCCAGCTCACCTCGAACAGGGGAAGAAGCTTTCTTT. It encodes CASSPRTGEEAFF. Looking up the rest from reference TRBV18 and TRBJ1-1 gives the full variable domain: NAGVMQNPRHLVRRRGQEARLRCSPMKGHSHVYWYRQLPEEGLKFMVYLQKENIIDESGMPKERFSAEFPKEGPSILRIQQVVRGDSAAYFCASSPRTGEEAFFGQGTRLTVV.

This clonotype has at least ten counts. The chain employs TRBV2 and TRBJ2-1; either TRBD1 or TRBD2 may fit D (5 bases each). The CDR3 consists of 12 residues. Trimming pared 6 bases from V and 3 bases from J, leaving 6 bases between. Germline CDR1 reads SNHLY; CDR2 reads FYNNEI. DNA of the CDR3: TGTGCCAGCAGGGGGGTCTACAATGAGCAGTTCTTC. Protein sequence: CASRGVYNEQFF.

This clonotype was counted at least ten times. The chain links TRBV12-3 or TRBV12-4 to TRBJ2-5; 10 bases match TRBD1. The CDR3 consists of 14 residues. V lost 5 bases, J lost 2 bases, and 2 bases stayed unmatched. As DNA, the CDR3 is TGTGCCAGCAGTACGGACAGGGGGCAAGAGACCCAGTACTTC. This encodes CASSTDRGQETQYF.

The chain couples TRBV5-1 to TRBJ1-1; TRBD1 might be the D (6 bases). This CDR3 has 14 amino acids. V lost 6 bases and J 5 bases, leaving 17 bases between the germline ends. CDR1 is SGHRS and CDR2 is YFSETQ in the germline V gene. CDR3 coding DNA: TGCGCCAGCAAGTATCGGGGGGCGGTGACTGAAGCTTTCTTT. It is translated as CASKYRGAVTEAFF.

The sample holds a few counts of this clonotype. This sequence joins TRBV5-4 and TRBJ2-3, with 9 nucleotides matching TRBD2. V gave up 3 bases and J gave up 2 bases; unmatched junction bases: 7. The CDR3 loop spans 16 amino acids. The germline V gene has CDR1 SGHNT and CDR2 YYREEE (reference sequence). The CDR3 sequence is CASSSRLAEHTDTQYF. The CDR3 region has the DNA TGTGCCAGCAGCTCCCGACTAGCGGAACACACAGATACGCAGTATTTT. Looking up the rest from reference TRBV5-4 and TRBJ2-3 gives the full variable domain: ETGVTQSPTHLIKTRGQQVTLRCSSQSGHNTVSWYQQALGQGPQFIFQYYREEENGRGNFPPRFSGLQFPNYSSELNVNALELDDSALYLCASSSRLAEHTDTQYFGPGTRLTVL.

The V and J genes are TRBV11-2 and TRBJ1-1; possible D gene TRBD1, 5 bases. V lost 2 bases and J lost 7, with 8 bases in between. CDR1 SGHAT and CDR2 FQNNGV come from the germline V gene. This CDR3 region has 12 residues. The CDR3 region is CASSLHTGEAFF. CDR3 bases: TGTGCCAGCAGCTTACACACAGGTGAAGCTTTCTTT.

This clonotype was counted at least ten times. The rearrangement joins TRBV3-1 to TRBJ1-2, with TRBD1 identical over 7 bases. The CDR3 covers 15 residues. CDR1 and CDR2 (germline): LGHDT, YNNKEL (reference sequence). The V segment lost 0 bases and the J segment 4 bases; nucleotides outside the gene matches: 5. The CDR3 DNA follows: TGTGCCAGCAGCCAAGATGGGACAGCGATCTATGGCTACACCTTC. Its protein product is CASSQDGTAIYGYTF.

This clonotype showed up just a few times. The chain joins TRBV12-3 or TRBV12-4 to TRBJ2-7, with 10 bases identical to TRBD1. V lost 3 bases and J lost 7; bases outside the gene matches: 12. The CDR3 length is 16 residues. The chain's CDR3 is CASSFKGGTGDVEQYF. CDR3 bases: TGTGCCAGCAGTTTTAAGGGCGGGACAGGGGATGTGGAGCAGTACTTC.

The CDR3 loop is CASSEADGYGEQYF. CDR3 DNA sequence: TGTGCCAGCAGTGAAGCCGACGGGTATGGCGAGCAGTACTTC. The rearrangement joins TRBV6-1 to TRBJ2-7; no clear D. Trimming stripped 0 bases from V and 6 bases from J, with 12 bases between. The CDR3 runs to 14 residues. Germline V gene data show CDR1 as MNHNS and CDR2 as SASEGT.

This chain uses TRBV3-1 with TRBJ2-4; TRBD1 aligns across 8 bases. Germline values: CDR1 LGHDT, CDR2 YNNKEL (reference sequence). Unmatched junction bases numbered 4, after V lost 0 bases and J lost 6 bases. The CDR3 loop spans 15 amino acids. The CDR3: CASSQEQGALNIQYF. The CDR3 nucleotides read TGTGCCAGCAGCCAAGAGCAGGGGGCGCTAAACATTCAGTACTTC.

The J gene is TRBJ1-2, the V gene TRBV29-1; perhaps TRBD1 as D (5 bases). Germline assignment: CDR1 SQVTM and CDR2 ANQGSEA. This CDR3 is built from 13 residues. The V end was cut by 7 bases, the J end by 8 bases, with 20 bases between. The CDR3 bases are TGCAGCGCGGGGGACGGCCCGAGAGAGGGCTACACCTTC. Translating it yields CSAGDGPREGYTF.

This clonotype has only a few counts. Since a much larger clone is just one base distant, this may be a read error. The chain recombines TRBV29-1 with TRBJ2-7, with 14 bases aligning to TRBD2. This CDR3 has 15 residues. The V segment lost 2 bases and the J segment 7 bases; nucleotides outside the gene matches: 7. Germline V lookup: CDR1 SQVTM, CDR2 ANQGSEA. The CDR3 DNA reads TGCAGCGTTGAAAAGACTAGCGGGAGGGGAAATGAGCAGTACTTC. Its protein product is CSVEKTSGRGNEQYF.